The 25 T cell receptor beta chains in this list originate from one sample, sequenced in a study of CD4 T cell repertoires in COVID-19. Profiling relied on immunoSEQ multiplex PCR, and the TCRdb table lists in-frame clones only, not all of them. The top ten clones hold around 0.66% of a sample with 20,000 or so clones, over 90% of them seen once. Sequencing was done directly on freshly isolated, uncultured memory T cells. This specimen was circulating follicular helper CD4+ T cells (cTfh) from blood, taken before the COVID-19 pandemic. Source of these receptors: a human donor who had COVID-19.

The V gene is TRBV9, the J gene TRBJ1-3, with 7 bases identical to TRBD1. Germline CDR1 is SGDLS and CDR2 is YYNGEE. This CDR3 region has 15 residues. The V and J ends lost 0 bases and 4 bases, in that order; junction bases with no gene match: 4. The CDR3 DNA reads TGTGCCAGCAGCGTAGGACAGGGAACAGGAAACACCATATATTTT. Translated, it gives CASSVGQGTGNTIYF.

CDR3 DNA: TGTGCCAGCAGCCGAAGGGTGGGGCTCCAAGTCCAAGAGACCCAGTACTTC. Its translation: CASSRRVGLQVQETQYF. The chain is built from TRBV11-2 and TRBJ2-5, with a possible D match to TRBD1 (5 bases). The V gene's germline CDR1 is SGHAT and CDR2 FQNNGV. There are 17 residues in the CDR3. The ends were cut back, 5 bases at V and 1 base at J, with 20 bases in the middle.

This CDR3 is CASRGDRGSFYNEQFF. The CDR3 nucleotides read TGTGCCAGCAGGGGGGACAGGGGTTCATTTTACAATGAGCAGTTCTTC. The V gene is TRBV2, the J gene TRBJ2-1; 10 bases are shared with TRBD1. The CDR3 totals 16 residues. V was pared by 6 bases and J by 4 bases, with 9 bases of the junction left unmatched. The germline CDR1 and CDR2 sequences are SNHLY and FYNNEI.

The chain has TRBV10-3 and TRBJ2-3; D gene ambiguous. The CDR3 covers 14 residues. The germline V gene encodes CDR1 ENHRY and CDR2 SYGVKD. V lost 6 bases and J lost 1, with 11 bases in between. CDR3 loop: CAISNTTGTDTQYF. The CDR3 DNA sequence: TGTGCCATCAGCAACACGACTGGCACAGATACGCAGTATTTT.

This sequence joins TRBV18 and TRBJ1-6, with TRBD1 as a possible D gene (6 bases). The germline V gene encodes CDR1 KGHSH and CDR2 LQKENI. V shed 2 bases and J shed 10 bases, with 18 bases lying between them. This CDR3 has 16 amino acids. Written as DNA, the CDR3 is TGTGCCAGCTCACCAGAACAGGGAGGGAGAAGATCACCCCTCCACTTT. Amino acid sequence: CASSPEQGGRRSPLHF.

Note on this clone: At one boundary the junction diverges from the germline segment, which might be a read error. V and J are TRBV19 and TRBJ2-1; D remains ambiguous. The CDR3 is made up of 15 amino acids. CDR1 LNHDA and CDR2 SQIVND come from the germline V gene (reference sequence). CDR3 loop: CASSLDRETYNEQFF. As DNA, the CDR3 is TGTGCCAGTAGTTTAGATAGAGAAACCTACAATGAGCAGTTCTTC.

The chain couples TRBV29-1 to TRBJ1-2, with TRBD1 matching over 9 bases. CDR1 is SQVTM, CDR2 ANQGSEA, per germline. J was trimmed by 7 bases and V by 3 bases; bases with no gene match: 6. The CDR3 covers 13 residues. CDR3 region: CSVDRTGESGYTF. CDR3 coding DNA: TGCAGCGTTGATCGGACAGGGGAGAGTGGCTACACCTTC.

V is TRBV7-9 and J is TRBJ1-5; TRBD1 agrees at 8 bases. V trimming: 6 bases; J trimming: 3 bases; junction bases outside the gene matches: 13. This CDR3 region has 17 residues. Germline V gene lookup returns CDR1 SEHNR and CDR2 FQNEAQ (reference sequence). The CDR3 loop reads CASSSTDRAVFNQPQHF. The DNA of the CDR3 is TGTGCCAGCAGTTCTACGGACAGGGCAGTCTTCAATCAGCCCCAGCATTTT. The full variable domain, its missing parts supplied by reference TRBV7-9 and TRBJ1-5, is DTGVSQNPRHKITKRGQNVTFRCDPISEHNRLYWYRQTLGQGPEFLTYFQNEAQLEKSRLLSDRFSAERPKGSFSTLEIQRTEQGDSAMYLCASSSTDRAVFNQPQHFGDGTRLSIL.

In DNA form, the CDR3 reads TGCGCCAGCAGTACGACTGGGAGCACTGAAGCTTTCTTT. Amino acid sequence: CASSTTGSTEAFF. The V gene is TRBV10-1, the J gene TRBJ1-1; D is ambiguous. Germline CDR1 reads WNHNN; CDR2 reads SYGVQD (reference sequence). The V end lost 5 bases, the J end lost 4 bases, and 11 bases lay between the germline ends. This CDR3 is 13 amino acids long.

The chain combines TRBV28 with TRBJ2-3, with D uncertain. This CDR3 has 11 amino acids. Per germline, CDR1 MDHEN and CDR2 SYDVKM. V lost 3 bases, J lost 5 bases, and 3 bases lay in between. CDR3 sequence (DNA): TGTGCCAGCAGTTTCCAAGATACGCAGTATTTT. Amino acids: CASSFQDTQYF.

This chain links TRBV7-8 with TRBJ2-7; the match to TRBD2 covers 8 bases. Germline V gene sequence: CDR1 SGHVS, CDR2 FQNEAQ. The CDR3 has 16 residues. V dropped 3 bases and J dropped 6; count of bases not matched to a gene: 13. The chain's CDR3 is CASSFSSGAGRGEQYF. The CDR3 DNA follows: TGTGCCAGCAGCTTTAGTAGCGGGGCGGGTAGGGGCGAGCAGTACTTC.

The chain uses TRBV11-3 and TRBJ2-3; 7 nucleotides agree with TRBD2. Per germline, CDR1 SGHNT and CDR2 YENEEA. CDR3 length: 14 residues. Trimming at V came to 1 base and at J to 6 bases, leaving 4 bases not matched to a gene. CDR3 amino acids: CASSLGETSDTQYF. CDR3 DNA: TGTGCCAGCAGCTTAGGAGAGACTAGCGATACGCAGTATTTT.

Only one count was recorded for this clone. The J gene is TRBJ2-3, the V gene TRBV27; 8 positions match TRBD1. Germline CDR1 reads MNHEY; CDR2 reads SMNVEV (reference sequence). Losses at the gene ends were 5 bases for V and 7 bases for J; bases not matched to a gene: 11. The CDR3 runs to 15 residues. The CDR3 spells CASSADRAKANTQYF. As DNA, the CDR3 is TGTGCCAGCAGTGCGGACAGGGCTAAGGCGAATACGCAGTATTTT.

This sequence joins TRBV2 and TRBJ2-1, with a possible D match to TRBD1 (6 bases). V was pared by 1 base and J by 7 bases, with 14 bases between. Germline loops: CDR1 SNHLY, CDR2 FYNNEI. The CDR3 loop spans 15 amino acids. CDR3 in DNA: TGTGCCAGCAGTGAAGGGGGGCGCGGTTGGAATGAGCAGTTCTTC. It codes for CASSEGGRGWNEQFF. The variable domain in full, with the rest retrieved from reference TRBV2 and TRBJ2-1, is EPEVTQTPSHQVTQMGQEVILRCVPISNHLYFYWYRQILGQKVEFLVSFYNNEISEKSEIFDDQFSVERPDGSNFTLKIRSTKLEDSAMYFCASSEGGRGWNEQFFGPGTRLTVL.

The chain has TRBV11-2 and TRBJ1-2; 12 bases are shared with TRBD1. The trim removed 1 base at V and 7 bases at J, leaving 4 bases unmatched. Germline V gene sequence: CDR1 SGHAT, CDR2 FQNNGV. The CDR3 is 15 amino acids. Here the CDR3 reads CASSLGGTGGFGYTF. The CDR3 DNA sequence: TGTGCCAGCAGCTTAGGCGGGACAGGGGGCTTTGGCTACACCTTC.

DNA for the CDR3: TGTGCCAGCAGCGTAGGAGAAAAAGAAAAACTGTTTTTT. Amino acids: CASSVGEKEKLFF. The chain links TRBV9 to TRBJ1-4; D is uncertain. The CDR3 extends over 13 amino acids. Trimming stripped 0 bases from V and 8 bases from J, with 8 bases between. The V gene's germline CDR1 is SGDLS and CDR2 YYNGEE.

This chain links TRBV9 with TRBJ1-1; D ambiguous. Germline V CDR1 and CDR2: SGDLS, YYNGEE. Trimming pared 0 bases from V and 5 bases from J, leaving 11 bases between. This CDR3 is built from 14 residues. The CDR3 DNA reads as TGTGCCAGCAGCGTAGGGGAGGCTGCAACTGAAGCTTTCTTT. It codes for CASSVGEAATEAFF.

The chain couples TRBV5-1 to TRBJ1-4; D remains ambiguous. Per the germline V gene, CDR1 is SGHRS and CDR2 is YFSETQ. CDR3 length equals 16 residues. The V gene lost 1 base and the J gene lost 2 bases, with 12 bases spanning the gap. The DNA of the CDR3 is TGCGCCAGCAGCTTGTCTGCCCGGCGGACTAATGAAAAACTGTTTTTT. Its protein product is CASSLSARRTNEKLFF.

This clone was seen only a few times. V usage is TRBV19 and J usage is TRBJ1-6; no firm D call. This CDR3 spans 13 amino acids. The V end lost 5 bases, the J end lost 7 bases, and 9 bases lay between the germline ends. The germline CDR1 and CDR2 sequences are LNHDA and SQIVND (reference sequence). The CDR3 DNA is TGTGCCAGTAGTTCGCTAGCAAATTCACCCCTCCACTTT. Amino acids: CASSSLANSPLHF.

The CDR3 DNA is TGTGCCAGCAGCTTGACCGCCGACAGTCACAATGAGCAGTTCTTC. It is translated as CASSLTADSHNEQFF. J is TRBJ2-1 and V is TRBV7-7, with a tentative D call TRBD1 (5 bases). The V and J ends lost 3 bases and 5 bases respectively, with 14 bases between them. Germline V gives CDR1 SSHAT, CDR2 FNYEAQ (reference sequence). The CDR3 loop spans 15 amino acids. Full variable domain (outside the CDR3, taken from reference TRBV7-7 and TRBJ2-1): GAGVSQSPRYKVTKRGQDVTLRCDPISSHATLYWYQQALGQGPEFLTYFNYEAQPDKSGLPSDRFSAERPEGSISTLTIQRTEQRDSAMYRCASSLTADSHNEQFFGPGTRLTVL.

The genes are TRBV18 and TRBJ1-3, with a tentative D call TRBD1 (6 bases). Trimming removed 3 bases at V and 7 bases at J, with 13 bases between. The CDR3 is 14 amino acids. The V gene's germline CDR1 is KGHSH and CDR2 LQKENI. CDR3 amino acids: CASSPPGDSNTIYF. Written as DNA, the CDR3 is TGTGCCAGCTCACCCCCAGGGGATTCGAACACCATATATTTT.

The chain combines TRBV6-6 with TRBJ2-4; D remains unclear. The CDR3 contains 15 residues. V lost 6 bases, J lost 0 bases, and 12 bases lay in between. CDR1 and CDR2 from the germline V gene are MNHNY and SVGAGI (reference sequence). DNA of the CDR3: TGTGCCAGCAGGCCCACAGACCTAGCCAAAAACATTCAGTACTTC. Translated: CASRPTDLAKNIQYF.

The chain recombines TRBV7-8 with TRBJ2-5; TRBD1 aligns across 8 bases. With the DNA end fitting TRBJ2-7 better, the J assignment may be wrong. Germline V gives CDR1 SGHVS, CDR2 FQNEAQ. The length of the CDR3 is 15 residues. CDR3 protein: CASSFDRGHSYEQYF. The CDR3, as DNA: TGTGCCAGCAGCTTCGACAGGGGTCATTCCTACGAGCAGTACTTC.

The V and J genes are TRBV6-6 and TRBJ2-2; a possible D gene is TRBD2 (5 bases). CDR3 size: 14 residues. CDR1 and CDR2 from the germline V gene are MNHNY and SVGAGI (reference sequence). V was trimmed by 8 bases and J by 5 bases, leaving 15 bases between them. CDR3 residues: CASCDPGLTGELFF. The DNA for the CDR3 is TGTGCCAGCTGTGACCCGGGATTGACCGGGGAGCTGTTTTTT.

V is TRBV30 and J is TRBJ2-1; possible D gene TRBD2, 5 bases. Germline V lookup: CDR1 GTSNPN, CDR2 SVGIG (reference sequence). V was clipped by 4 bases and J by 5 bases, with 12 bases between them. The CDR3 totals 13 residues. CDR3: CAWKAGPHNEQFF. The CDR3 bases are TGTGCCTGGAAGGCGGGTCCTCACAATGAGCAGTTCTTC.